A selection of T cell receptor beta chains follows, all from one sample in a study of T cell repertoires in cytomegalovirus infection. TCRdb independently ran MiXCR on the reads; one entry per CDR3 protein. The repertoire includes 200,000 to 250,000 distinct CDR3 sequences, approximately 24% of them detected once, and around a sixth sits in the top ten. Sequenced: CD8+ T cells from PBMCs. The receptors derive from a human donor in good health (CMV status not recorded). Some clones in this sample may be carry-over from other donors' samples. Both conserved end residues are part of each CDR3. The D gene is left open where the match is weak. Not all rows give a size; the values are once, few, many and, for expanded clones, a class.

size	length	D	V	J	CDR3	DNA
-	17	-	TRBV2	TRBJ1-5	CATRDGDFPSSGQPQHF	TGTGCCACCCGGGACGGGGATTTCCCTTCCTCCGGTCAGCCCCAGCATTTT
-	14	TRBD2	TRBV29-1	TRBJ2-1	CSVGFAAGGNEQFF	TGCAGCGTTGGGTTTGCAGCGGGGGGCAATGAGCAGTTCTTC
many	17	TRBD1	TRBV7-8	TRBJ1-5	CASSLGDSPYSNQPQHF	TGTGCCAGCAGCTTAGGGGACAGCCCTTATAGCAATCAGCCCCAGCATTTT
-	12	-	TRBV28	TRBJ1-1	CASNYRETEAFF	TGTGCCAGCAACTATCGGGAAACTGAAGCTTTCTTT
many	14	-	TRBV7-6	TRBJ1-1	CASSLSGPLTEAFF	TGTGCCAGCAGCTTATCCGGGCCCCTAACTGAAGCTTTCTTT
-	17	TRBD2	TRBV5-6	TRBJ2-1	CASSKSGLAGGIYEQFF	TGTGCCAGCAGCAAGTCGGGACTAGCGGGGGGGATATATGAGCAGTTCTTC
few	14	-	TRBV7-6	TRBJ1-4	CASAAPGINEKLFF	TGTGCCAGCGCCGCGCCCGGGATTAATGAAAAACTGTTTTTT
few	15	TRBD2	TRBV20-1	TRBJ2-1	CSAESGTSGDNEQFF	TGCAGTGCTGAATCAGGGACTAGCGGGGACAATGAGCAGTTCTTC
-	16	TRBD2	TRBV20-1	TRBJ2-1	CSASPIGRGEYNEQFF	TGCAGTGCTAGTCCCATTGGGCGGGGGGAGTACAATGAGCAGTTCTTC
-	18	-	TRBV28	TRBJ1-6	CASRLLNVGWGLNSPLHF	TGTGCCAGCAGACTTCTAAACGTAGGGTGGGGCCTAAATTCACCCCTCCACTTT
-	14	TRBD1	TRBV20-1	TRBJ2-7	CSARDPQGAYEQYF	TGCAGTGCTAGAGATCCGCAGGGGGCCTACGAGCAGTACTTC
-	16	-	TRBV6-4	TRBJ2-1	CASSETAGSIYNEQFF	TGTGCCAGCAGTGAAACGGCGGGGTCGATTTACAATGAGCAGTTCTTC
-	12	-	TRBV2	TRBJ1-1	CASSDFGLEAFF	TGTGCCAGCAGTGACTTCGGACTTGAAGCTTTCTTT